The clone carrying this T cell receptor beta chain occurred a few times. Data came from immunoSEQ multiplex PCR; TCRdb stores just in-frame clones and leaves some out. The sample lists tens of thousands of clones; approximately 85% were seen once. The data originate from a study of T cell responses to AZD1222 COVID-19 vaccine. The sample was peripheral blood, taken 28 days after the second AZD1222 dose. The receptor was derived from an adult who received the AZD1222 COVID-19 vaccine.

For the CDR3, the DNA is TGTGCCAGCATCATACGGGGGGGGTGGAGGACTGAAGCTTTCTTT. Translated: CASIIRGGWRTEAFF. The V call is TRBV6-5, the J call TRBJ1-1; perhaps TRBD1 as D (5 bases). CDR1 MNHEY and CDR2 SVGAGI come from the germline V gene. Between the trimmed V and J ends, which lost 7 bases and 5 bases, there was a span of 20 bases. The length of the CDR3 is 15 residues.